These T cell receptor beta chains were read from a single sample in a study. Here immunoSEQ multiplex PCR was the method, and the copy in TCRdb shows in-frame clones only, minus some. This sample yields around 54,000 clones, of which approximately 93% are seen a single time; about 10% belongs to the top ten. The specimen sequenced was PBMCs. The receptors were gathered from a man in his forties with rheumatoid arthritis. Both conserved end residues are part of each CDR3.

j_call v_call cdr3_aa
TRBJ1-3 TRBV28 CASSLAGAASGNTIYF
TRBJ1-1 TRBV5-4 CASSRPGGATEAFF
TRBJ1-3 TRBV6-1 CASSERGRFYSGNTIYF
TRBJ2-3 TRBV6-5 CASITGGRTDTQYF
TRBJ1-1 TRBV7-9 CASSLLGGAGNTEAFF
TRBJ1-6 TRBV9 CASSVMDSYNSPLHF
TRBJ2-1 TRBV23-1 CASSQSRFRGRSYNEQFF
TRBJ2-7 TRBV11-2 CASSLVPGQGFHEQYF
TRBJ2-3 TRBV2 CASSEVGVGTDTQYF
TRBJ2-2 TRBV9 CASSAQHPGGTGELFF
TRBJ2-1 TRBV5-4 CASSPGGAPRVYNEQFF
TRBJ2-5 TRBV4-3 CASSQDSRETQYF
TRBJ2-1 TRBV7-3 CASSLKTGQGGNEQFF
TRBJ2-2 TRBV10-2 CASSRGSGELFF
TRBJ1-2 TRBV6-5 CASTSHPLGYGYTF
TRBJ2-1 TRBV4-2 CASSQDASGMGNEQFF
TRBJ1-1 TRBV9 CASTRIVWGEEAFF
TRBJ1-6 TRBV7-9 CASSVRENTNSPLHF
TRBJ2-1 TRBV5-1 CASSLAPQGYNEQFF
TRBJ2-5 TRBV2 CASRKGGSYQETQYF
TRBJ1-5 TRBV10-3 CAISEADQPQHF
TRBJ1-5 TRBV4-1 CASSQEPPRDLGNQPQHF
TRBJ2-5 TRBV27 CASSSYRGEETQYF
TRBJ1-2 TRBV19 CASNAEANYGYTF
TRBJ1-1 TRBV3-1/TRBV3-2 CASSQEDRSNTEAFF
TRBJ1-5 TRBV19 CASRDGLVMGQPQHF
TRBJ2-1 TRBV7-3 CASSPQGLAGGDEQFF
TRBJ1-2 TRBV20-1 CSARDLRGYTF
TRBJ1-3 TRBV28 CASSSWTLFSGNTIYF
TRBJ2-2 TRBV9 CASSGGTTNTGELFF
TRBJ2-5 TRBV5-1 CASSLGGQARDTQYF
TRBJ2-3 TRBV7-3 CASSPGADTQYF
TRBJ1-2 TRBV2 CASNWDRGHEGYTF
TRBJ2-7 TRBV2 CAAVEGRSYEQYF
TRBJ2-7 TRBV14 CASSQVLYEQYF
TRBJ2-3 TRBV5-1 CASSLSGGRSTDTQYF
TRBJ1-1 TRBV4-1 CASSQALRMNTEAFF
TRBJ2-3 TRBV5-4 CASSFLTGVWRDTQYF
TRBJ1-5 TRBV6-2/TRBV6-3 CASSRAARDSNQPQHF
TRBJ1-1 TRBV4-3 CASSPGQGGPPEAFF
TRBJ1-5 TRBV19 CASSIQTGKNQPQHF
TRBJ2-3 TRBV19 CASSIARGWSTDTQYF
TRBJ2-5 TRBV11-1 CASSPGRSTGETQYF
TRBJ2-3 TRBV24-1 CATSDRVSGTDTQYF
TRBJ1-3 TRBV4-3 CASSLSGGGISSGNTIYF
TRBJ2-3 TRBV5-6 CASSLRWASGSTDTQYF
TRBJ2-1 TRBV6-5 CASSLTSGTNNEQFF
TRBJ2-2 TRBV19 CASSIDRANTGELFF
TRBJ1-5 TRBV5-6 CASSLDGNNQPQHF
TRBJ2-5 TRBV5-1 CASSLGPPGQGGETQYF
TRBJ2-7 TRBV27 CASRTSGSMYEQYF
TRBJ2-3 TRBV9 CASSVEGLAGRDTQYF
TRBJ2-7 TRBV10-3 CAISAGTGGDEQYF
TRBJ2-1 TRBV2 CAGRTGEYNEQFF
TRBJ2-3 TRBV18 CASSPPVTDTQYF
TRBJ2-2 TRBV9 CASSVRMGVAGELFF
TRBJ2-5 TRBV27 CASRRDRGVETQYF
TRBJ1-2 TRBV7-9 CASSSDGRMANYGYTF
TRBJ1-1 TRBV6-5 CASGGSGTGKGAFF
TRBJ2-5 TRBV6-5 CASSYSRGWAQYF